Listed below are T cell receptor beta chains from one sample, sequenced in a study of OX40 agonist ivuxolimab in advanced cancers. Assay used: immunoSEQ multiplex PCR; TCRdb lists only in-frame clones, some missing. The sample has approximately 99,000 clones; approximately 94% are singletons. The sequences come from CD4+ or CD8+ T cells sorted from blood, collected in a trial of the OX40 agonist ivuxolimab. These receptors were taken from an adult with an advanced solid tumor such as melanoma, head and neck, liver or kidney cancer. Both conserved end residues are part of each CDR3. A D gene is named only where the DNA matches it firmly. For some rows the clone size is stated as once, few or many, or as a class when expanded; others skip it.

CDR3aa,CDR3nt,d_gene,j_gene,abundance,v_gene
CATSRAGRGRTEAFF,TGTGCCACCAGCAGAGCGGGCAGGGGGAGGACTGAAGCTTTCTTT,TRBD1,TRBJ1-1,NA,TRBV15
CASSSLGSNQPQHF,TGTGCCAGCAGTTCGTTGGGGAGCAATCAGCCCCAGCATTTT,NA,TRBJ1-5,few,TRBV27
CASSIGTGPTLSYEQYF,TGTGCCAGTAGTATTGGGACGGGACCCACCCTCTCCTACGAGCAGTACTTC,NA,TRBJ2-7,NA,TRBV19
CASSQVLANTGELFF,TGTGCCAGCAGCCAGGTGCTAGCGAACACCGGGGAGCTGTTTTTT,NA,TRBJ2-2,NA,TRBV5-8
CASRDQGGFGGYTF,TGTGCCAGCAGGGATCAGGGTGGATTCGGAGGCTACACCTTC,NA,TRBJ1-2,NA,TRBV6-5
CATWDRGHNEQFF,TGTGCCACCTGGGACAGGGGACACAATGAGCAGTTCTTC,TRBD1,TRBJ2-1,NA,TRBV28
CASIGQSNTEAFF,TGTGCCAGCATCGGACAATCGAACACTGAAGCTTTCTTT,NA,TRBJ1-1,NA,TRBV2
CASSLTGGDYGYTF,TGTGCCAGCAGTTTGACAGGTGGGGACTATGGCTACACCTTC,NA,TRBJ1-2,NA,TRBV27
CVTGTSGLGQYF,TGTGTCACCGGGACTAGCGGTCTCGGGCAGTACTTC,TRBD2,TRBJ2-7,NA,TRBV6-6
CAISDSGQDEKLFF,TGTGCCATCAGTGACTCCGGACAGGACGAAAAACTGTTTTTT,TRBD1,TRBJ1-4,NA,TRBV10-3
CASSHTSSGSSYEQYF,TGTGCCAGCAGCCACACCTCTAGCGGGAGCAGCTACGAGCAGTACTTC,TRBD2,TRBJ2-7,NA,TRBV13
CASSLAPGKNTEAFF,TGTGCCAGCAGCTTAGCGCCTGGGAAGAACACTGAAGCTTTCTTT,NA,TRBJ1-1,once,TRBV7-9
CASWDRGGNTQYF,TGTGCCAGTTGGGACAGAGGGGGAAATACGCAGTATTTT,TRBD1,TRBJ2-3,NA,TRBV19
CASSFELGAAYNSPLHF,TGTGCCAGCAGCTTTGAACTGGGGGCGGCTTATAATTCACCCCTCCACTTT,NA,TRBJ1-6,NA,TRBV5-6
CATSTSGQISGNTIYF,TGTGCCACCAGCACTTCTGGACAGATCTCTGGAAACACCATATATTTT,NA,TRBJ1-3,NA,TRBV15
CAGSSGLAASSYNEQFF,TGTGCCGGCAGCTCCGGACTAGCGGCGAGCTCCTACAATGAGCAGTTCTTC,TRBD2,TRBJ2-1,once,TRBV7-3